The 15 T cell receptor beta chains below all came from one sample that was sequenced in a study of T cell repertoires in cytomegalovirus infection. Their recognized antigens are unknown. TCRdb reprocessed the reads with MiXCR, giving one entry per CDR3 protein. The table records 150,000 or so distinct CDR3 sequences, about 20% of them present only once. Sequencing used CD8+ T cells from cultured PBMCs, obtained from culture after CMV antigen stimulation. The origin of the receptors is a human donor in good health (CMV status not recorded). Some clones in this sample may be carry-over from other donors' samples.

In its sample, this clonotype was seen a few times. The rearrangement joins TRBV7-9 to TRBJ2-1, with 9 positions matching TRBD2. Germline values: CDR1 SEHNR, CDR2 FQNEAQ (reference sequence). The length of the CDR3 is 19 residues. V was pared by 3 bases and J by 4 bases, with 16 bases of the junction left unmatched. The CDR3 protein is CASSFPAPSTSGTYNEQFF. CDR3 coding DNA: TGTGCCAGCAGCTTCCCCGCTCCGTCGACTAGCGGAACATACAATGAGCAGTTCTTC.

This clonotype was recorded a few times. This rearrangement joins TRBV6-1 to TRBJ2-7; possible D gene TRBD2, 6 bases. Per germline, CDR1 MNHNS and CDR2 SASEGT. Trimming stripped 4 bases from V and 5 bases from J, with 15 bases between. The CDR3 consists of 14 residues. In DNA form, the CDR3 reads TGTGCCAGCAGTGGGAGAGGAGCGGGCCACGAGCAGTACTTC. Protein product: CASSGRGAGHEQYF.

This sequence joins TRBV11-2 and TRBJ1-6; 7 bases align to TRBD1. Trimming took 3 bases from V and 7 from J; bases not matched to a gene: 6. Germline V gene lookup returns CDR1 SGHAT and CDR2 FQNNGV. The CDR3 is 15 amino acids. The DNA of the CDR3 is TGTGCCAGCAGCTTCCAACAGGGGATAAATTCACCCCTCCACTTT. Amino acids: CASSFQQGINSPLHF.

This clonotype was observed a few times. The V call is TRBV19, the J call TRBJ2-7; TRBD1 or TRBD2 may be the D gene (5 bases each). V was trimmed by 1 base and J by 3 bases, leaving 10 bases between them. Germline V CDR1 and CDR2: LNHDA, SQIVND (reference sequence). This CDR3 has 14 residues. CDR3 in amino acids: CASSIGGDYYEQYF. The DNA of the CDR3 is TGTGCCAGTAGTATAGGAGGGGATTACTACGAGCAGTACTTC.

The chain has TRBV7-9 and TRBJ2-3; TRBD1 or TRBD2 may be the D gene (6 bases each). CDR1 and CDR2 (germline): SEHNR, FQNEAQ (reference sequence). Trimming pared 0 bases from V and 6 bases from J, leaving 16 bases between. The CDR3 covers 16 residues. The CDR3 nucleotides read TGTGCCAGCAGCTTAGCCCAAATGGGGGCGGGGGATACGCAGTATTTT. It translates to CASSLAQMGAGDTQYF.

V gene TRBV6-6 combines with J gene TRBJ1-5; TRBD1 is a possible D gene (5 bases). V lost 7 bases, J lost 5 bases, and 15 bases lay in between. The length of the CDR3 is 14 residues. Germline CDR1 reads MNHNY; CDR2 reads SVGAGI (reference sequence). The CDR3 DNA reads as TGTGCCAGCACGGGGGGTAGGGTAGATCAGCCCCAGCATTTT. Translated: CASTGGRVDQPQHF.

This clonotype has just a few counts. The rearrangement links TRBV7-9 to TRBJ1-1, with a tentative D call TRBD1 (5 bases). CDR1 and CDR2 from the germline V gene are SEHNR and FQNEAQ (reference sequence). V lost 1 base to trimming and J lost 1 base, with 10 bases between them. This CDR3 has 15 residues. CDR3 sequence (DNA): TGTGCCAGCAGCTTAGATCAGGGAACGAACACTGAAGCTTTCTTT. This codes for CASSLDQGTNTEAFF.

This clonotype was picked up a small number of times. The CDR3 DNA reads as TGTGCCAGCAGTTACACCTTTATGAGCTCCTACAATGAGCAGTTCTTC. Amino acid sequence: CASSYTFMSSYNEQFF. The chain uses TRBV6-2 or TRBV6-3 and TRBJ2-1; the D is unclear. V lost 2 bases and J 0 bases, leaving 11 bases between the germline ends. CDR3 length equals 16 residues. Per germline, CDR1 MNHEY and CDR2 SVGEGT.

V and J are TRBV12-3 or TRBV12-4 and TRBJ1-2; D is uncertain. This CDR3 region has 16 residues. V was pared by 7 bases and J by 0 bases, with 18 bases between. CDR3 loop: CASNQARETANYGYTF. The CDR3 DNA sequence: TGTGCCAGCAACCAAGCCCGGGAAACAGCTAACTATGGCTACACCTTC.

The rearrangement links TRBV7-2 to TRBJ1-5, with 8 bases identical to TRBD1. This CDR3 spans 15 amino acids. Trimming removed 3 bases from V and 7 bases from J; junction bases left unmatched: 8. CDR1 is SGHTA and CDR2 is FQGNSA in the germline V gene. For the CDR3, the DNA is TGTGCCAGCAGCTTGGAGACAGGGGATGGACAGCCCCAGCATTTT. It encodes CASSLETGDGQPQHF.

This clonotype was seen a handful of times. For the CDR3, the DNA is TGCGCCAGCAGCCCGGACCTTTCCTACGAGCAGTACTTC. Translating it yields CASSPDLSYEQYF. The chain has TRBV4-3 and TRBJ2-7; D gene unclear. V gave up 4 bases and J gave up 1 base, with 8 bases separating them. This CDR3 is 13 amino acids long. The V gene's germline CDR1 is LGHNA and CDR2 YSLEER.

This clonotype showed up just a few times. The V gene is TRBV20-1, the J gene TRBJ1-1, with unresolved D. Trimming shortened V by 1 base and J by 0 bases, and 6 bases separated the two germline ends. Germline V gene lookup returns CDR1 DFQATT and CDR2 SNEGSKA (reference sequence). This CDR3 contains 13 residues. As DNA, the CDR3 is TGCAGTGCTAGAGGCCAGTTGAACACTGAAGCTTTCTTT. Translating gives CSARGQLNTEAFF.

In its sample, this clonotype was seen a few times. The chain carries TRBV28 and TRBJ1-6, with D possibly TRBD1 on 5 matching bases. Trimming removed 4 bases from V and 6 bases from J, with 13 bases in between. Germline CDR1 is MDHEN and CDR2 is SYDVKM. This CDR3 region has 15 residues. The CDR3 loop reads CASSYVGQGNSPLHF. In DNA form, the CDR3 reads TGTGCCAGCAGTTATGTAGGGCAGGGTAATTCACCCCTCCACTTT.

This clonotype was observed many times. CDR3 in amino acids: CASSPAHPDRSSYNEQFF. CDR3 coding DNA: TGTGCCAGCAGCCCCGCTCATCCGGATCGAAGCTCCTACAATGAGCAGTTCTTC. The chain combines TRBV7-9 with TRBJ2-1; the D is unclear. This CDR3 spans 18 amino acids. Looked up from germline, CDR1 is SEHNR and CDR2 is FQNEAQ (reference sequence). V lost 5 bases and J 0 bases, leaving 20 bases between the germline ends.

In its sample, this clonotype was seen a few times. The chain has TRBV12-3 or TRBV12-4 and TRBJ2-1; D possibly corresponds to TRBD1 (5 bases). The CDR3 is 12 residues long. V was clipped by 4 bases and J by 10 bases, with 11 bases between them. The CDR3 is CASSSTGAEQFF. Here the CDR3 DNA reads TGTGCCAGCAGTTCTACAGGAGCGGAGCAGTTCTTC.